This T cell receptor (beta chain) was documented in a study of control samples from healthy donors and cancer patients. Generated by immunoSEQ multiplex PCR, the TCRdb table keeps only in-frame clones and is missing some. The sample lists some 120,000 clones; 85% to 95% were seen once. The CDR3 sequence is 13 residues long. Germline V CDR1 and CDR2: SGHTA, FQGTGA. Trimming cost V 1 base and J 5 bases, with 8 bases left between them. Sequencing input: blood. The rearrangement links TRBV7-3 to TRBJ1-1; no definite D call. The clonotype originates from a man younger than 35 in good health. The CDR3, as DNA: TGTGCCAGCAGCTTAAAACGGGAAACTGAAGCTTTCTTT. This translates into CASSLKRETEAFF.